Following are 28 T cell receptor beta chains from one sample sequenced in a study of read filtering for tumor transcriptome and immune sequencing. From 400 to 450 ng of RNA, a library with molecular barcoded alpha/delta and beta/gamma adaptors was made. TCRdb independently ran MiXCR on the reads; one entry per CDR3 protein. The table shows over 80,000 distinct CDR3 sequences, with about 12% occurring only once. The sequencing sample was made of a population of CD138-negative cells sorted from bone marrow. The receptors were gathered from a donor aged 40 or older with multiple myeloma.

This clonotype has a count of ten or more. This chain links TRBV5-1 with TRBJ2-7, with a weak D call TRBD1 (5 bases). Trimming took 4 bases from V and 3 from J, leaving 11 bases between them. Germline CDR1 is SGHRS and CDR2 is YFSETQ. The CDR3 is made up of 13 amino acids. The CDR3 region is CASSTLTDYEQYF. CDR3 coding DNA: TGCGCCAGCAGCACCCTGACAGACTACGAGCAGTACTTC. The complete variable domain, with remaining parts taken from reference TRBV5-1 and TRBJ2-7, reads KAGVTQTPRYLIKTRGQQVTLSCSPISGHRSVSWYQQTPGQGLQFLFEYFSETQRNKGNFPGRFSGRQFSNSRSEMNVSTLELGDSALYLCASSTLTDYEQYFGPGTRLTVT.

This clonotype appeared many times. The rearrangement joins TRBV7-2 to TRBJ2-3, with 9 bases matching TRBD2. The germline V gene has CDR1 SGHTA and CDR2 FQGNSA. The CDR3 contains 15 residues. After removal of 4 bases from V and 5 bases from J, the junction contained 7 bases not matched to a gene. In DNA form, the CDR3 reads TGTGCCAGCAGCTCCCTAGCGGGAAGGTTAGATACGCAGTATTTT. Its protein product is CASSSLAGRLDTQYF.

This clonotype has at least ten counts. This chain connects TRBV5-1 to TRBJ1-1, with D possibly matching TRBD1 (6 bases). Trimming took off 7 bases at V and 1 base at J, with 14 bases between the two ends. Germline V gene lookup returns CDR1 SGHRS and CDR2 YFSETQ. CDR3 length: 14 residues. The CDR3 DNA is TGCGCCAGCCATACGGGGGGCGCGAACACTGAAGCTTTCTTT. It is translated as CASHTGGANTEAFF.

This clonotype appeared many times. This chain links TRBV5-1 with TRBJ2-7; unclear D gene. V was shortened by 0 bases and J by 3 bases, with 13 bases between the two germline ends. The CDR3 has 15 amino acids. Germline V gene lookup returns CDR1 SGHRS and CDR2 YFSETQ. The CDR3 region has the DNA TGCGCCAGCAGCTTGGATCCCCAGCCCCACTACGAGCAGTACTTC. Its translation is CASSLDPQPHYEQYF.

At least ten counts were recorded for this clonotype. CDR3: CASSNGGSPVETQYF. The CDR3, as DNA: TGTGCCAGCAGCAATGGCGGCAGCCCGGTTGAGACCCAGTACTTC. The chain uses TRBV7-9 and TRBJ2-5; D ambiguous. This CDR3 contains 15 residues. The germline V gene has CDR1 SEHNR and CDR2 FQNEAQ (reference sequence). Trimming shortened V by 5 bases and J by 5 bases, and 18 bases separated the two germline ends.

This clonotype was observed many times. The chain links TRBV18 to TRBJ2-3; TRBD2 matches 8 bases. In germline, CDR1 is KGHSH, CDR2 LQKENI. Unmatched junction bases numbered 8, after V lost 4 bases and J lost 5 bases. The CDR3 totals 15 residues. The CDR3 loop reads CASSRISGNEDTQYF. DNA for the CDR3: TGTGCCAGCTCACGGATTAGCGGGAACGAAGATACGCAGTATTTT. Together with reference TRBV18 and TRBJ2-3, the CDR3 gives the full variable domain: NAGVMQNPRHLVRRRGQEARLRCSPMKGHSHVYWYRQLPEEGLKFMVYLQKENIIDESGMPKERFSAEFPKEGPSILRIQQVVRGDSAAYFCASSRISGNEDTQYFGPGTRLTVL.

In its sample, this clonotype was seen many times. J is TRBJ2-1 and V is TRBV18, with D unresolved. The CDR3 runs 14 residues. Deletions cut 6 bases from V and 2 bases from J, with 11 bases between. Germline V lookup: CDR1 KGHSH, CDR2 LQKENI. The CDR3 DNA reads as TGTGCCAGCTCGAAAGAGAGAACCTACAATGAGCAGTTCTTC. This codes for CASSKERTYNEQFF.

V is TRBV3-1 and J is TRBJ2-5; TRBD2 agrees at 10 bases. The junction had 6 bases not matched to a gene; V was cut back by 4 bases and J by 7 bases. The CDR3 has 14 residues. Germline-derived CDR1 and CDR2 are LGHDT and YNNKEL (reference sequence). CDR3 in DNA: TGTGCCAGCAGCCGAGCGGGAGGGGGCGGGACCCAGTACTTC. It specifies CASSRAGGGGTQYF.

This clonotype was counted many times. V usage is TRBV27 and J usage is TRBJ2-1; D ambiguous. Between the trimmed V and J ends, which lost 3 bases and 8 bases, there was a span of 8 bases. The CDR3 loop spans 12 amino acids. Germline CDR1 reads MNHEY; CDR2 reads SMNVEV (reference sequence). The chain's CDR3 is CASSFSGYEQFF. The CDR3 nucleotides are TGTGCCAGCAGTTTTTCAGGCTATGAGCAGTTCTTC.

There are a few counts of this clonotype. The junction does not match germline at one end; this may be a read error. The CDR3 region has the DNA TGCAGCGTTGTGGTACAGGGCGCTGAAGCTTCCTTT. Residues: CSVVVQGAEASF. The chain links TRBV29-1 to TRBJ1-1, with D possibly being TRBD1 (6 bases). This CDR3 contains 12 residues. Germline CDR1 and CDR2: SQVTM and ANQGSEA.

For this clonotype: An end of the junction does not agree with germline; a read error may underlie this. V and J are TRBV5-1 and TRBJ1-4; the match to TRBD1 covers 7 bases. Germline CDR1 SGHRS, CDR2 YFSETQ. The CDR3 totals 14 residues. In DNA form, the CDR3 reads TGCGCCAGCAGCCCGACAGGGTCTGGTGAAAAGCTGTTTTTT. Encoded protein: CASSPTGSGEKLFF.

This clonotype was picked up many times. This chain joins TRBV6-1 and TRBJ2-1; D is uncertain. The CDR3 loop spans 14 amino acids. V gave up 1 base and J gave up 9 bases, with 13 bases separating them. Germline lookup yields CDR1 MNHNS and CDR2 SASEGT. The CDR3 nucleotides read TGTGCCAGCAGTGAAGAAGTACGAACGGGTGAGCAGTTCTTC. Translated: CASSEEVRTGEQFF.

The sample holds many counts of this clonotype. The chain is built from TRBV2 and TRBJ2-2; a weak D match, TRBD2 (6 bases). V lost 7 bases, J lost 1 base, and 13 bases lay in between. The CDR3 spans 15 residues. Germline values: CDR1 SNHLY, CDR2 FYNNEI. CDR3: CASTVPAGNTGELFF. CDR3 DNA: TGTGCCAGCACCGTCCCAGCGGGGAACACCGGGGAGCTGTTTTTT.

Points on this clonotype: One base away lies a much larger clone, so this may be a sequencing read error. This chain links TRBV28 with TRBJ1-5; D might be TRBD1 (6 bases). Germline lookup yields CDR1 MDHEN and CDR2 SYDVKM. The CDR3 loop spans 15 amino acids. CDR3 loop: CASSPLGAGDQPQRF. The CDR3 nucleotides read TGTGCCAGCAGTCCCCTCGGCGCAGGGGATCAGCCCCAGCGTTTT.

This clonotype was observed many times. The V and J genes are TRBV6-5 and TRBJ2-5; D remains ambiguous. This CDR3 comprises 11 residues. Trimming cost V 3 bases and J 4 bases, with 3 bases left between them. The V gene's germline CDR1 is MNHEY and CDR2 SVGAGI. In DNA, the CDR3 is TGTGCCAGCAGTTATGGAGAGACCCAGTACTTC. Its translation is CASSYGETQYF.

There are many counts of this clonotype. The chain uses TRBV20-1 and TRBJ1-5; D gene unclear. With 0 bases removed from V and 1 base from J, the gap between germline ends came to 4 bases. CDR3 size: 13 residues. In germline, CDR1 is DFQATT, CDR2 SNEGSKA (reference sequence). The CDR3 DNA reads as TGCAGTGCTAGAGAGACCAGCAATCAGCCCCAGCATTTT. Translating gives CSARETSNQPQHF.

There are many counts of this clonotype. V and J are TRBV29-1 and TRBJ2-5; 7 bases agree with TRBD1. The V segment lost 4 bases and the J segment 5 bases; nucleotides outside the gene matches: 10. The germline V gene encodes CDR1 SQVTM and CDR2 ANQGSEA. This CDR3 region has 14 residues. The CDR3 region is CSVGSTGSGETQYF. The CDR3 nucleotides are TGCAGCGTTGGGTCGACAGGGTCAGGGGAGACCCAGTACTTC.

This clonotype was detected only a few times. This chain's CDR3 is CASRPGQGNQETQYF. CDR3 bases: TGTGCCAGCAGACCGGGACAGGGGAACCAAGAGACCCAGTACTTC. The chain links TRBV4-2 to TRBJ2-5, with 10 bases aligning to TRBD1. V was pared by 6 bases and J by 0 bases, with 4 bases of the junction left unmatched. CDR3 length: 15 residues. Germline CDR1 LGHNA, CDR2 YNFKEQ.

This clonotype was seen at least ten times. The rearrangement uses TRBV4-1 and TRBJ1-2; D ambiguous. Germline V lookup: CDR1 MGHRA, CDR2 YSYEKL. V shed 0 bases and J shed 2 bases, with 16 bases lying between them. This CDR3 contains 17 residues. In DNA form, the CDR3 reads TGCGCCAGCAGCCAAGATTTCCCCGACCCATACAACTATGGCTACACCTTC. Protein: CASSQDFPDPYNYGYTF.

By frequency in the sample, this clonotype is medium-sized. The chain couples TRBV11-2 to TRBJ2-1; 12 positions match TRBD2. The CDR3 runs to 16 residues. V was clipped by 5 bases and J by 4 bases; unmatched bases: 6. CDR1 SGHAT and CDR2 FQNNGV come from the germline V gene. CDR3 sequence: CASSPRLAGVYNEQFF. As DNA, the CDR3 is TGTGCCAGCAGCCCGAGACTAGCGGGAGTATACAATGAGCAGTTCTTC.

Ten or more counts support this clonotype. The chain combines TRBV29-1 with TRBJ2-6, with 10 bases aligning to TRBD1. The CDR3 consists of 16 residues. Trimming removed 8 bases from V and 0 bases from J; junction bases left unmatched: 7. From germline, CDR1 is SQVTM and CDR2 ANQGSEA. This CDR3 reads CSTLDRGDSGANVLTF. The CDR3 DNA reads TGCAGCACCCTGGACAGGGGGGACTCTGGGGCCAACGTCCTGACTTTC.

This clonotype appeared many times. V is TRBV5-1 and J is TRBJ2-7; TRBD1 is a possible D gene (5 bases). Germline V gives CDR1 SGHRS, CDR2 YFSETQ. The V end lost 4 bases, the J end lost 3 bases, and 8 bases lay between the germline ends. The CDR3 runs to 12 residues. CDR3 loop: CASSRDSYEQYF. CDR3 in DNA: TGCGCCAGCAGCCGTGACAGCTACGAGCAGTACTTC.

This clonotype has ten or more counts. V usage is TRBV9 and J usage is TRBJ2-1; no reliable D call. V gave up 2 bases and J gave up 3 bases, with 9 bases separating them. This CDR3 spans 14 amino acids. Germline V gene data show CDR1 as SGDLS and CDR2 as YYNGEE. The CDR3, as DNA: TGTGCCAGCAGCGTCGACGGCCGCTACAATGAGCAGTTCTTC. It specifies CASSVDGRYNEQFF. Variable domain in full (rest from reference TRBV9 and TRBJ2-1): DSGVTQTPKHLITATGQRVTLRCSPRSGDLSVYWYQQSLDQGLQFLIQYYNGEERAKGNILERFSAQQFPDLHSELNLSSLELGDSALYFCASSVDGRYNEQFFGPGTRLTVL.

This clonotype was observed a handful of times. The J gene is TRBJ1-1, the V gene TRBV20-1, with 7 bases lining up with TRBD1. V gave up 6 bases and J gave up 7 bases; unmatched junction bases: 8. This CDR3 is 12 amino acids long. Germline lookup yields CDR1 DFQATT and CDR2 SNEGSKA (reference sequence). The CDR3 bases are TGCAGTGCACCAGACAGGGTCGGTGAAGCTTTCTTT. It codes for CSAPDRVGEAFF.

This clonotype was observed at least ten times. This chain links TRBV5-1 with TRBJ1-1, with TRBD1 matching 10 bases. Losses at the gene ends were 4 bases for V and 6 bases for J; bases not matched to a gene: 6. The germline gives CDR1 SGHRS, CDR2 YFSETQ. The CDR3 is 14 residues long. The CDR3 coding sequence is TGCGCCAGCAGCGAGGGACAGGGGTCCCCTGAAGCTTTCTTT. Amino acid sequence: CASSEGQGSPEAFF.

This clonotype was recorded many times. The rearrangement links TRBV29-1 to TRBJ1-4, with 7 nucleotides matching TRBD1. V lost 3 bases to trimming and J lost 7 bases; unmatched junction nucleotides: 8. The CDR3 is 14 amino acids. CDR1 is SQVTM and CDR2 is ANQGSEA in the germline V gene. CDR3 in DNA: TGCAGCGTTGACTTACAGGGGTCGGGTGAAAAACTGTTTTTT. It encodes CSVDLQGSGEKLFF.

This clonotype was detected many times. The chain is built from TRBV3-1 and TRBJ2-7; D call uncertain. Germline V gene data show CDR1 as LGHDT and CDR2 as YNNKEL (reference sequence). Trimming stripped 0 bases from V and 4 bases from J, with 10 bases between. This CDR3 contains 14 residues. The CDR3 bases are TGTGCCAGCAGCCAAGATGCCAGCTCATACGAGCAGTACTTC. It codes for CASSQDASSYEQYF.

This clonotype showed up many times. This chain uses TRBV21-1 with TRBJ2-1; TRBD1, the D gene given by the table, was not confirmed from the DNA. TRBV21-1 is a recognized pseudogene. The CDR3 is 17 amino acids. CDR3 sequence: CASSKALQGALYNEQFF. The CDR3 nucleotides read TGTGCCAGCAGCAAAGCTCTACAGGGCGCTCTCTACAATGAGCAGTTCTTC.